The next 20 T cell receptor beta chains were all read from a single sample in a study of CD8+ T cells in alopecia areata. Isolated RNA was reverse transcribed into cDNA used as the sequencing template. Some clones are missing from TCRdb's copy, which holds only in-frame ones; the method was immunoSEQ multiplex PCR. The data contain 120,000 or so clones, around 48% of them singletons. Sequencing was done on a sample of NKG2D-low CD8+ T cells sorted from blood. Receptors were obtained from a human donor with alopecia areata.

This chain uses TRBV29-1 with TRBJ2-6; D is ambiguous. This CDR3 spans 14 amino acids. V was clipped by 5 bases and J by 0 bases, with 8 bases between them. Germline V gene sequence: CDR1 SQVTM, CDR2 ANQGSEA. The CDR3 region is CSVSAYSGANVLTF. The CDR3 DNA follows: TGCAGCGTTTCCGCCTACTCTGGGGCCAACGTCCTGACTTTC.

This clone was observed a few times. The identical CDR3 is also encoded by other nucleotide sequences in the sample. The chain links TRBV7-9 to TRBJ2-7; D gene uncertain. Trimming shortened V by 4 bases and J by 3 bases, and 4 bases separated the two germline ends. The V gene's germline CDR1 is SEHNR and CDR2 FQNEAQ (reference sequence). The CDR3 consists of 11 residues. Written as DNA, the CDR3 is TGTGCCAGCAGCTCGCTCTACGAGCAGTACTTC. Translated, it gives CASSSLYEQYF.

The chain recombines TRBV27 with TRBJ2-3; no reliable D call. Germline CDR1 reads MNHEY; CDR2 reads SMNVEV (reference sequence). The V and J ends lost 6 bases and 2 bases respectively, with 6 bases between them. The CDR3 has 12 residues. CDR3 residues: CASSSDTDTQYF. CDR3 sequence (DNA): TGTGCCAGCAGCTCTGACACAGATACGCAGTATTTT.

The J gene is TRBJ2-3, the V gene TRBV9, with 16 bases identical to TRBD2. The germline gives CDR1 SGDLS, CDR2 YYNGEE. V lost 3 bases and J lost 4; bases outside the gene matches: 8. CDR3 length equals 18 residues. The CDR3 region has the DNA TGTGCCAGCAGCGCCCCGGGACTAGCGGGAGGGCCGGCAGATACGCAGTATTTT. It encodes CASSAPGLAGGPADTQYF.

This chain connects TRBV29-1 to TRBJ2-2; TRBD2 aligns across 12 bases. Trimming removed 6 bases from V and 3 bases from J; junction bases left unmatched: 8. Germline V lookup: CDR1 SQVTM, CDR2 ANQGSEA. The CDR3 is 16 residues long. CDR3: CSVQGWTSGDTGELFF. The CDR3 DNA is TGCAGCGTACAGGGATGGACTAGCGGGGACACCGGGGAGCTGTTTTTT.

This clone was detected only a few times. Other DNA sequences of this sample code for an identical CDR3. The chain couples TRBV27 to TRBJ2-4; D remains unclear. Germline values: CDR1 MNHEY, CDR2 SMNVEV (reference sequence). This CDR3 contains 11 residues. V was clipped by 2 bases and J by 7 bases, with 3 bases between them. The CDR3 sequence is CASSLGNIQYF. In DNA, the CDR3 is TGTGCCAGCAGTTTAGGGAACATTCAGTACTTC.

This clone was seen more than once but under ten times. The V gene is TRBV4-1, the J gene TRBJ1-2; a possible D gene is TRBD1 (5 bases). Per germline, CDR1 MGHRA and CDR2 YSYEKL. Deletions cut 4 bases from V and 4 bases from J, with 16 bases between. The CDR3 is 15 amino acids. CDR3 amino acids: CASSLGTGGSYGYTF. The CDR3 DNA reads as TGCGCCAGCAGCCTCGGGACGGGAGGTAGCTATGGCTACACCTTC.

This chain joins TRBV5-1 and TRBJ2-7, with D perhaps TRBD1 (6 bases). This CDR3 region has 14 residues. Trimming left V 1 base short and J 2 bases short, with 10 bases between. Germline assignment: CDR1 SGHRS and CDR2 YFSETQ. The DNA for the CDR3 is TGCGCCAGCAGCTTGCAGGACAGTCCCTACGAGCAGTACTTC. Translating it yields CASSLQDSPYEQYF.

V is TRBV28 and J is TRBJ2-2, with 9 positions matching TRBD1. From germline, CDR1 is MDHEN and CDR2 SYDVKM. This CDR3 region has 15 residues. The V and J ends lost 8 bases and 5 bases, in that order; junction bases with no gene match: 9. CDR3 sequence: CASLRQGERTGELFF. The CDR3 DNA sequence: TGTGCCAGCCTTAGACAGGGGGAGAGGACCGGGGAGCTGTTTTTT.

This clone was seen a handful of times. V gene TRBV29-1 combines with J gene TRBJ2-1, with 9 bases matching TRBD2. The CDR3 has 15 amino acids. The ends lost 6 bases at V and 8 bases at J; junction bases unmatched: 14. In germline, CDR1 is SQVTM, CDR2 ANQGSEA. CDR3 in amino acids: CSVRRAGGDMDEQFF. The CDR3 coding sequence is TGCAGCGTCCGCAGGGCGGGAGGGGATATGGATGAGCAGTTCTTC.

The chain's CDR3 is CASSLENNEQFF. In nucleotides, the CDR3 is TGTGCCAGCAGTTTGGAGAACAATGAGCAGTTCTTC. The chain uses TRBV27 and TRBJ2-1; D uncertain. The CDR3 sequence is 12 residues long. The V gene lost 3 bases and the J gene lost 5 bases, with 5 bases spanning the gap. The germline CDR1 and CDR2 sequences are MNHEY and SMNVEV (reference sequence).

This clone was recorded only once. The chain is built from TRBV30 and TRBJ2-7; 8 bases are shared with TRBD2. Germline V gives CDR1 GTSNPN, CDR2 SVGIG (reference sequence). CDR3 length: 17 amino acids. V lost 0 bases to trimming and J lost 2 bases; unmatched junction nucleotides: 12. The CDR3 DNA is TGTGCCTGGAGTGTACGGGTAGCGGGACGGAACCCCTACGAGCAGTACTTC. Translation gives CAWSVRVAGRNPYEQYF.

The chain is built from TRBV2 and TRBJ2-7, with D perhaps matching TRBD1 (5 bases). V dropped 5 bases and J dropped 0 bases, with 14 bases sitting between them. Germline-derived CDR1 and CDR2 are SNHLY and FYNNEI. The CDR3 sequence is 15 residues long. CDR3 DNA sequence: TGTGCCAGCAGTACCGGACACCTTCCCTCCTACGAGCAGTACTTC. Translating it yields CASSTGHLPSYEQYF.

The CDR3 here is CASSLERERGNYGYTF. In nucleotides, the CDR3 is TGCGCCAGCAGCTTGGAGCGTGAGAGAGGGAACTATGGCTACACCTTC. The V call is TRBV5-1, the J call TRBJ1-2; no firm D call. The CDR3 is 16 residues long. Trimming removed 0 bases from V and 2 bases from J, with 14 bases in between. The V gene's germline CDR1 is SGHRS and CDR2 YFSETQ.

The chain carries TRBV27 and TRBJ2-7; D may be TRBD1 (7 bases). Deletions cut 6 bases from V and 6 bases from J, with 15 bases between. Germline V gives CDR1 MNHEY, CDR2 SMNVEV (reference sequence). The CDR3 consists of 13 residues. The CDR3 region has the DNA TGTGCCAGCAGCCCAGGGGGGATTCCCGAGCAGTACTTC. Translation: CASSPGGIPEQYF.

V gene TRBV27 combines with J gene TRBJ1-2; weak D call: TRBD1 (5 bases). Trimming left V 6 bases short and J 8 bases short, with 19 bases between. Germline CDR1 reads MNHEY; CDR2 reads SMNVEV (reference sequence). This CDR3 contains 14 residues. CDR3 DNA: TGTGCCAGCAGGCGGGGCTCAGGGATGATGGGCTACACCTTC. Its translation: CASRRGSGMMGYTF.

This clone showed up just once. CDR3 region: CAWSLSNQETQYF. CDR3 bases: TGTGCCTGGAGTCTCAGTAATCAAGAGACCCAGTACTTC. This chain uses TRBV30 with TRBJ2-5; no clear D gene. The ends were cut back, 2 bases at V and 2 bases at J, with 9 bases in the middle. The CDR3 has 13 amino acids. CDR1 is GTSNPN and CDR2 is SVGIG in the germline V gene (reference sequence). The variable domain in full, with the rest retrieved from reference TRBV30 and TRBJ2-5, is SQTIHQWPATLVQPVGSPLSLECTVEGTSNPNLYWYRQAAGRGLQLLFYSVGIGQISSEVPQNLSASRPQDRQFILSSKKLLLSDSGFYLCAWSLSNQETQYFGPGTRLLVL.

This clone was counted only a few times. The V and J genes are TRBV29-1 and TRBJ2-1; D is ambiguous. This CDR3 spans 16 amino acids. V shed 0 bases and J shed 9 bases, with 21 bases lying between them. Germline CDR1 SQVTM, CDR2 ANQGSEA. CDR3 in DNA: TGCAGCGTTGAAGATCTTCCGGGTCTGGGTGAACGTGAGCAGTTCTTC. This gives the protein CSVEDLPGLGEREQFF.

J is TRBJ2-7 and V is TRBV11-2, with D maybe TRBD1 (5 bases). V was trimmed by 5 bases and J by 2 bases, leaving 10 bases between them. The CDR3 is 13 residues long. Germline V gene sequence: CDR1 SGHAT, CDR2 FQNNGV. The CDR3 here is CASSRDSTYEQYF. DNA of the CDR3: TGTGCCAGCAGCCGCGACAGCACCTACGAGCAGTACTTC. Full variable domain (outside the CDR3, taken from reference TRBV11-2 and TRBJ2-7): EAGVAQSPRYKIIEKRQSVAFWCNPISGHATLYWYQQILGQGPKLLIQFQNNGVVDDSQLPKDRFSAERLKGVDSTLKIQPAKLEDSAVYLCASSRDSTYEQYFGPGTRLTVT.

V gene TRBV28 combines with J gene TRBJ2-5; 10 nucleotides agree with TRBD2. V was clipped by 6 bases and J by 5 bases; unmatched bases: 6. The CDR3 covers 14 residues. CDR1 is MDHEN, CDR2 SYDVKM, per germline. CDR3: CASRERGGLETQYF. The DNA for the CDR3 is TGTGCCAGCAGGGAGCGGGGGGGCTTGGAGACCCAGTACTTC.